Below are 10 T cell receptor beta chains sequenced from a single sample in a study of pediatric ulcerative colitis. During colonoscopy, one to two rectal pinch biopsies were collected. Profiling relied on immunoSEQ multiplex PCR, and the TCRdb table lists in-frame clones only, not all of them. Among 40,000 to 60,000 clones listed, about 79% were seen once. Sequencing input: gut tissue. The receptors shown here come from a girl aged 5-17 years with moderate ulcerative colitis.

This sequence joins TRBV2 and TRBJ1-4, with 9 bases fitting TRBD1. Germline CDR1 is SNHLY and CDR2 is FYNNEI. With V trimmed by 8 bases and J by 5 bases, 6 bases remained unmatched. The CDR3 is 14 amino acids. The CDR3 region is CASVGTGWNEKLFF. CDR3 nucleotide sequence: TGTGCCAGCGTAGGGACAGGGTGGAATGAAAAACTGTTTTTT.

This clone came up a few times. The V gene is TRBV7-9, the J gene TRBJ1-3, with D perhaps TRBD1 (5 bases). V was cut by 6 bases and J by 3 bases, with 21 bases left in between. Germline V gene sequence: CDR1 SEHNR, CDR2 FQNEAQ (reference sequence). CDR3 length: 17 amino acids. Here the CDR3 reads CASRSTDPLYDGNTIYF. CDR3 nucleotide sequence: TGTGCCAGCAGGTCGACAGACCCATTGTATGATGGAAACACCATATATTTT.

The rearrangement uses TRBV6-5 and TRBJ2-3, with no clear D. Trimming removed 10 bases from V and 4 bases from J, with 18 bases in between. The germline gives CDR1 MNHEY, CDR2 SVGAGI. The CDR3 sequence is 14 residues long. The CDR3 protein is CATERPRPADTQYF. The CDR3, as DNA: TGTGCCACCGAACGCCCCCGACCTGCAGATACGCAGTATTTT.

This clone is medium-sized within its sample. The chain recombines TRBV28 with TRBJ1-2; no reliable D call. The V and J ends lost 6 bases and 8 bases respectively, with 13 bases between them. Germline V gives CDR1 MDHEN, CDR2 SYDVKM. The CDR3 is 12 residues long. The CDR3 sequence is CASSRREWGYTF. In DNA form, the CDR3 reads TGTGCCAGCAGCCGGAGGGAGTGGGGCTACACCTTC.

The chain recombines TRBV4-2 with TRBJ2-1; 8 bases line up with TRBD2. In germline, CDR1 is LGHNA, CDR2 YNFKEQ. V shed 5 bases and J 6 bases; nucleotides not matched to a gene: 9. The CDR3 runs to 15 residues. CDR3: CASSWNPGLANEQFF. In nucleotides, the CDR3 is TGTGCCAGCAGCTGGAACCCCGGACTAGCCAATGAGCAGTTCTTC.

CDR3 sequence (DNA): TGTGCCAGTAGTATCGACAGACAAGAGACCCAGTACTTC. The encoded protein is CASSIDRQETQYF. V and J are TRBV19 and TRBJ2-5; D might be TRBD1 (5 bases). Per germline, CDR1 LNHDA and CDR2 SQIVND (reference sequence). This CDR3 region has 13 residues. Trimming took off 3 bases at V and 2 bases at J, with 7 bases between the two ends.

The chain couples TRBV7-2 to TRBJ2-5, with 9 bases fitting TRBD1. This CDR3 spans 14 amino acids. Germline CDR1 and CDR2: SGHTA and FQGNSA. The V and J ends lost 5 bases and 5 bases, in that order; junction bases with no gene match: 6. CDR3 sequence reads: CASSPTGGVETQYF. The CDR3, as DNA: TGTGCCAGCAGCCCAACAGGGGGCGTCGAGACCCAGTACTTC.

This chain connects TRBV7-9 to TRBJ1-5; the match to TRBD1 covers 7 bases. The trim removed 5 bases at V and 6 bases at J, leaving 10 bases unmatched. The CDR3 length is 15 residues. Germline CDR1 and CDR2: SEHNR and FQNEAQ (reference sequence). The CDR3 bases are TGTGCCAGCAGCCCAGGGGGGGCAGCGATTCAGCCCCAGCATTTT. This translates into CASSPGGAAIQPQHF.

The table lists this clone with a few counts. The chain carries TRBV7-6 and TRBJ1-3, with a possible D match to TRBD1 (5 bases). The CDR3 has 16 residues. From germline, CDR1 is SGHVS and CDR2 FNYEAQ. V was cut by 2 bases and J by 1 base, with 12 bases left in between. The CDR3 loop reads CASSLQATASGNTIYF. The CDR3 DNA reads TGTGCCAGCAGCTTACAAGCGACAGCTTCTGGAAACACCATATATTTT.

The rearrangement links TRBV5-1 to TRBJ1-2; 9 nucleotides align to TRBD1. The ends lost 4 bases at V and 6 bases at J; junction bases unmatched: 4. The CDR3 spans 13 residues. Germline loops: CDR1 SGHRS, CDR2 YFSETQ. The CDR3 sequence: CASSRTGEDGYTF. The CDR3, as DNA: TGCGCCAGCAGCCGGACAGGGGAGGATGGCTACACCTTC. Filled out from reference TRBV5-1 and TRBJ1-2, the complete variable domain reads KAGVTQTPRYLIKTRGQQVTLSCSPISGHRSVSWYQQTPGQGLQFLFEYFSETQRNKGNFPGRFSGRQFSNSRSEMNVSTLELGDSALYLCASSRTGEDGYTFGSGTRLTVV.